One sample yielded the 30 T cell receptor beta chains listed below, sequenced in a study of CXCR3-negative and CXCR3-positive naive CD8 T cells (dated by TCRdb to between 2018 and 2020). Overall study results and their limits: Compared with CXCR3-negative naive cells, CXCR3-positive naive cells had TRB CDR3s with higher hydrophobicity (lower Kidera factor 4), lower energy, and higher strength and volume indices.

The sample was run on a NextSeq 550. The Human TCR Profiling Kit (MiLaboratory) was used to prepare UMI-labeled 5' RACE TRB cDNA libraries. With the reads reprocessed by TCRdb, a single entry stands for each CDR3 protein sequence and no DNA is reported. The sample's clone listing holds about 60,000 distinct CDR3 sequences. Jointly, the top ten make up about 0.78% of the sample. The antigens of these receptors remain unknown. Sequences were obtained from naive CXCR3+ CD8+ T cells from blood. Interpreted using the paper, the cell subset or site label stands for: CD45RO-CCR7+CD27+CD95- naive CD8+ T cells expressing CXCR3 (TNR3+). The receptor set was obtained from a human donor in good health. Some clones in this sample may be carry-over from other donors' samples.

V gene TRBV20-1 combines with J gene TRBJ1-1; TCRdb reports TRBD1, a call that lacks DNA to check it against. The CDR3 extends over 13 amino acids. Germline V lookup: CDR1 DFQATT, CDR2 SNEGSKA (reference sequence). The CDR3 sequence is CSAKGGGSTEAFF.

The chain is built from TRBV20-1 and TRBJ1-2. Germline V gene sequence: CDR1 DFQATT, CDR2 SNEGSKA (reference sequence). CDR3 size: 13 residues. CDR3 sequence: CSAPLITAYGYTF.

The J gene is TRBJ2-1, the V gene TRBV12-5; TCRdb lists TRBD2, though no DNA is available to test this call. The CDR3 consists of 14 residues. CDR1 is LGHNT and CDR2 is FRNRAP in the germline V gene. The CDR3 loop reads CASGFVGREHEQFF.

V is TRBV29-1 and J is TRBJ2-1; the D call of TRBD1 rests on TCRdb alone, since no DNA is present to check it. Per germline, CDR1 SQVTM and CDR2 ANQGSEA. The CDR3 covers 15 residues. This CDR3 is CSVEPTPRVYNEQFF.

This chain connects TRBV12-3 or TRBV12-4 to TRBJ1-2. The CDR3 contains 18 residues. The CDR3 sequence: CASSQGWQGGPLIYGYTF.

The chain combines TRBV6-5 with TRBJ2-1; no DNA is available, so the TRBD1 call from TCRdb remains unchecked. The CDR3 has 13 residues. Germline CDR1 MNHEY, CDR2 SVGAGI. CDR3 residues: CASSTGQGNEQFF.

This sequence joins TRBV20-1 and TRBJ1-4. Germline assignment: CDR1 DFQATT and CDR2 SNEGSKA (reference sequence). The CDR3 covers 14 residues. The chain's CDR3 is CSARERATNEKLFF.

The CDR3 spells CASSLTPRVQNTEAFF. The chain carries TRBV28 and TRBJ1-1. The V gene's germline CDR1 is MDHEN and CDR2 SYDVKM. This CDR3 has 16 residues.

The chain carries TRBV10-3 and TRBJ2-1; there is no DNA to check the TCRdb D call of TRBD1. CDR3 size: 14 residues. From germline, CDR1 is ENHRY and CDR2 SYGVKD. The CDR3 reads CAIRVDIGGLEQFF.

The chain joins TRBV14 to TRBJ1-2. CDR1 and CDR2 (germline): SGHDN, FVKESK. This CDR3 comprises 13 residues. The CDR3 loop reads CASSFIGNYGYTF.

The V call is TRBV4-1, the J call TRBJ1-2; lacking DNA, the TRBD1 call made by TCRdb goes unchecked. The CDR3 contains 14 residues. Looked up from germline, CDR1 is MGHRA and CDR2 is YSYEKL. The CDR3 is CASSQWTGDYGYTF.

CDR3 residues: CASSIPQWRGRSNEQFF. The rearrangement joins TRBV19 to TRBJ2-1; the D call of TRBD1 rests on TCRdb alone, since no DNA is present to check it. This CDR3 has 17 residues. Germline CDR1 reads LNHDA; CDR2 reads SQIVND (reference sequence).

V is TRBV7-6 and J is TRBJ2-3; TCRdb calls TRBD1, which cannot be checked without DNA. CDR1 and CDR2 (germline): SGHVS, FNYEAQ. The CDR3 runs 14 residues. This chain's CDR3 is CASSSRGGTDTQYF.

V usage is TRBV4-3 and J usage is TRBJ2-1; TCRdb's D call, TRBD1, is unchecked because there is no DNA. The CDR3 is made up of 17 amino acids. The germline CDR1 and CDR2 sequences are LGHNA and YSLEER. CDR3 region: CASSQDPGDRGRYEQFF.

The gene calls are TRBV4-3 and TRBJ2-3; with no DNA, the TCRdb D assignment of TRBD1 cannot be verified. Germline CDR1 LGHNA, CDR2 YSLEER. The CDR3 is 17 amino acids. CDR3 sequence: CASSPDRVLGSADTQYF.

The genes are TRBV7-9 and TRBJ2-7; TCRdb picks TRBD2, but there is no DNA to check that call. Germline loops: CDR1 SEHNR, CDR2 FQNEAQ (reference sequence). The CDR3 has 15 residues. Here the CDR3 reads CASSLVLAAAYEQYF.

The chain joins TRBV5-1 to TRBJ2-2; there is no DNA to check the TCRdb D call of TRBD2. This CDR3 has 16 residues. The germline V gene has CDR1 SGHRS and CDR2 YFSETQ. The CDR3 here is CASSPSDLRRPGELFF.

This chain joins TRBV4-3 and TRBJ2-3. Germline assignment: CDR1 LGHNA and CDR2 YSLEER. The CDR3 has 15 amino acids. The CDR3 reads CASSQEYIDTDTQYF.

The chain recombines TRBV10-1 with TRBJ2-7. The CDR3 has 11 amino acids. Germline CDR1 is WNHNN and CDR2 is SYGVQD (reference sequence). The CDR3 loop reads CASSTDYEQYF.

V gene TRBV12-5 combines with J gene TRBJ2-7. The germline V gene encodes CDR1 LGHNT and CDR2 FRNRAP. This CDR3 is 13 amino acids long. The CDR3 loop is CASGLGNSYEQYF.

The chain has TRBV9 and TRBJ2-1; lacking DNA, the TRBD1 call made by TCRdb goes unchecked. This CDR3 has 16 amino acids. The V gene's germline CDR1 is SGDLS and CDR2 YYNGEE. The CDR3 region is CASSVEDRWVDNEQFF. Complete variable domain (other parts from reference TRBV9 and TRBJ2-1): DSGVTQTPKHLITATGQRVTLRCSPRSGDLSVYWYQQSLDQGLQFLIQYYNGEERAKGNILERFSAQQFPDLHSELNLSSLELGDSALYFCASSVEDRWVDNEQFFGPGTRLTVL.

This sequence joins TRBV7-4 and TRBJ1-2. This CDR3 contains 12 residues. CDR1 is SGHVT, CDR2 SQSDAQ, per germline. CDR3 protein: CASSFSWYGYTF.

The rearrangement uses TRBV20-1 and TRBJ1-1. The CDR3 has 13 amino acids. CDR1 is DFQATT, CDR2 SNEGSKA, per germline (reference sequence). The CDR3 loop is CSAGGTGHTEAFF.

The chain has TRBV4-3 and TRBJ1-1; TCRdb's D gene call, TRBD1, goes unchecked for lack of DNA. Germline V gene data show CDR1 as LGHNA and CDR2 as YSLEER. The CDR3 sequence is 15 residues long. CDR3: CASSPTWQGLTEAFF.

The CDR3: CASSLDPGLSEQYF. The chain has TRBV7-2 and TRBJ2-7. The germline V gene has CDR1 SGHTA and CDR2 FQGNSA. This CDR3 has 14 amino acids. The full variable domain, with the rest looked up from reference TRBV7-2 and TRBJ2-7, is GAGVSQSPSNKVTEKGKDVELRCDPISGHTALYWYRQSLGQGLEFLIYFQGNSAPDKSGLPSDRFSAERTGGSVSTLTIQRTQQEDSAVYLCASSLDPGLSEQYFGPGTRLTVT.

This clonotype ranks as medium-sized in terms of frequency. The chain is built from TRBV11-2 and TRBJ2-3. CDR3 length: 14 amino acids. The germline CDR1 and CDR2 sequences are SGHAT and FQNNGV. CDR3 protein: CASSLDARDPAQYF.

The gene calls are TRBV28 and TRBJ2-7; TCRdb's D gene call, TRBD1, goes unchecked for lack of DNA. This CDR3 comprises 17 residues. Germline assignment: CDR1 MDHEN and CDR2 SYDVKM. The CDR3 loop is CASSFPRGGVSFREQYF.

The V and J genes are TRBV28 and TRBJ2-7; the D call of TRBD1 rests on TCRdb alone, since no DNA is present to check it. The CDR3 extends over 13 amino acids. Germline loops: CDR1 MDHEN, CDR2 SYDVKM. CDR3 in amino acids: CASSLIWGYEQYF. Supplemented by reference TRBV28 and TRBJ2-7, the full variable domain reads DVKVTQSSRYLVKRTGEKVFLECVQDMDHENMFWYRQDPGLGLRLIYFSYDVKMKEKGDIPEGYSVSREKKERFSLILESASTNQTSMYLCASSLIWGYEQYFGPGTRLTVT.

CDR3 sequence: CASSIGVGGANVLTF. The gene calls are TRBV19 and TRBJ2-6. This CDR3 comprises 15 residues. CDR1 and CDR2 (germline): LNHDA, SQIVND (reference sequence).

The rearrangement links TRBV29-1 to TRBJ1-2. Germline V gene data show CDR1 as SQVTM and CDR2 as ANQGSEA. The CDR3 spans 12 residues. CDR3: CSVAGGIYGYTF.